Listed below are T cell receptor beta chains from one sample, sequenced in a study of T cell repertoires in cytomegalovirus infection. MiXCR, applied by TCRdb to the reads, yields one record per CDR3 protein. The profile shows some 900,000 distinct CDR3 sequences, over 25% of them singletons. No antigen is known for these receptors. Sequenced here: cultured CD8+ T cells from PBMCs, sampled from culture after CMV antigen stimulation. All receptors come from a human donor in good health (CMV status not recorded). Some clones in this sample may be carry-over from other donors' samples. Both conserved end residues are part of each CDR3. D genes are given only for firm matches. Expanded clones get a size class; other rows say once, few or many, or leave the size out.

>TRBJ1-1|.|many|TRBV7-2
CASSLGPGGNTEAFF
TGTGCCAGCAGCTTAGGGCCGGGAGGGAACACTGAAGCTTTCTTT
>TRBJ1-1|.|.|TRBV6-1
CASSEEGSVLFSAFF
TGTGCCAGCAGTGAAGAGGGATCCGTTCTTTTTTCGGCTTTCTTT
>TRBJ1-1|.|.|TRBV6-5
CASSYSKGWALPGRAFF
TGTGCCAGCAGTTACTCGAAAGGATGGGCCCTCCCCGGTAGAGCTTTCTTT
>TRBJ2-3|TRBD2|.|TRBV2
CASSEILAGVGTDTQYF
TGTGCCAGCAGTGAAATACTAGCGGGGGTGGGCACAGATACGCAGTATTTT
>TRBJ2-3|TRBD2|few|TRBV20-1
CSAREGGASGQDTQYF
TGCAGTGCTAGAGAGGGCGGGGCTAGCGGCCAGGATACGCAGTATTTT
>TRBJ2-1|.|.|TRBV12-5
CASGPEVRGSNEQFF
TGTGCTAGTGGCCCCGAGGTCAGAGGGAGCAATGAGCAGTTCTTC
>TRBJ2-3|TRBD2|.|TRBV5-1
CASSFLGRGGTDTQYF
TGCGCCAGCAGCTTTCTGGGGCGGGGGGGCACAGATACGCAGTATTTT
>TRBJ2-3|.|.|TRBV27
CASIQRGTDTQYF
TGTGCCAGCATCCAGCGGGGCACAGATACGCAGTATTTT
>TRBJ2-3|.|.|TRBV10-3
CAVGSTADQDTQYF
TGTGCCGTCGGATCCACTGCGGACCAAGATACGCAGTATTTT
>TRBJ1-4|TRBD1|few|TRBV5-5
CASSLRDRGLPGEKLFF
TGTGCCAGCAGCTTACGGGACAGGGGGCTTCCCGGTGAAAAACTGTTTTTT
>TRBJ1-1|.|many|TRBV7-2
CASSSTSGGMMNTEAFF
TGTGCCAGCAGCTCGACTTCGGGGGGAATGATGAACACTGAAGCTTTCTTT
>TRBJ1-5|TRBD1|many|TRBV9
CASSATGGNQPQHF
TGTGCCAGCAGCGCTACAGGGGGCAATCAGCCCCAGCATTTT
>TRBJ1-1|.|.|TRBV19
CASNPQGWTEAFF
TGTGCCAGTAACCCACAGGGATGGACTGAAGCTTTCTTT
>TRBJ2-1|.|.|TRBV7-9
CASTSGRGPSWDEQFF
TGTGCCAGCACCTCAGGGCGGGGACCCTCCTGGGATGAGCAGTTCTTC
>TRBJ2-3|TRBD2|few|TRBV7-2
CASSLEASGGIDTQYF
TGTGCCAGCAGCTTAGAGGCTAGCGGGGGAATAGATACGCAGTATTTT
>TRBJ1-5|.|.|TRBV15
CATSMTATYQPQHF
TGTGCCACCAGCATGACAGCTACCTATCAGCCCCAGCATTTT
>TRBJ1-1|TRBD1|few|TRBV7-9
CASSLETGGWTEAFF
TGTGCCAGCAGCTTAGAGACAGGGGGCTGGACTGAAGCTTTCTTT
>TRBJ2-7|TRBD1|few|TRBV6-1
CASGQDTYEQYF
TGTGCCAGCGGACAGGATACCTACGAGCAGTACTTC
>TRBJ1-3|.|many|TRBV7-2
CASSLRETGNTIYF
TGTGCCAGCAGCTTACGAGAGACTGGAAACACCATATATTTT
>TRBJ2-4|.|few|TRBV12-3/TRBV12-4
CASTLDTLLAKNIQYF
TGTGCCAGCACCCTGGACACTCTACTAGCCAAAAACATTCAGTACTTC
>TRBJ2-7|.|.|TRBV7-9
CASSHDNEQYF
TGTGCCAGCAGCCACGACAACGAGCAGTACTTC
>TRBJ2-7|.|few|TRBV6-1
CASRSAGAGQNEQYF
TGTGCCAGCAGGTCTGCGGGGGCCGGGCAGAACGAGCAGTACTTC
>TRBJ1-1|.|.|TRBV12-3/TRBV12-4
CASKLGAVTEAFF
TGTGCCAGCAAACTGGGGGCAGTCACTGAAGCTTTCTTT
>TRBJ2-2|TRBD2|many|TRBV7-9
CASTWTEPPGLEPTGELFF
TGTGCCAGCACCTGGACAGAACCTCCGGGACTAGAACCCACCGGGGAGCTGTTTTTT
>TRBJ1-2|TRBD1|few|TRBV19
CASSTGTDTNYGYTF
TGTGCCAGTAGTACCGGGACAGATACTAACTATGGCTACACCTTC
>TRBJ2-3|.|.|TRBV12-3/TRBV12-4
CASTRASTDTQYF
TGTGCCAGCACCCGGGCTAGCACAGATACGCAGTATTTT
>TRBJ1-2|TRBD1|few|TRBV19
CASRTGGVGYTF
TGTGCCAGTCGTACAGGGGGCGTTGGCTACACCTTC
>TRBJ2-5|TRBD1|few|TRBV19
CASSQGTGGSETQYF
TGTGCCAGTAGTCAAGGGACAGGGGGCAGTGAGACCCAGTACTTC
>TRBJ2-1|TRBD1|many|TRBV4-3
CASSQDSGTGYKNEQFF
TGCGCCAGCAGCCAAGATTCTGGGACAGGGTACAAGAATGAGCAGTTCTTC
>TRBJ1-2|.|many|TRBV7-2
CASSLVSQGDGYTF
TGTGCCAGCAGCTTAGTCAGTCAGGGTGATGGCTACACCTTC
>TRBJ2-1|TRBD2|many|TRBV4-3
CASSRHFRLAGNNEQFF
TGCGCCAGCAGCCGGCACTTCCGACTAGCGGGGAACAATGAGCAGTTCTTC
>TRBJ2-2|.|.|TRBV28
CASSLSHPQPVSPYTGELFF
TGTGCCAGCAGTCTTTCCCACCCTCAACCCGTGAGTCCTTACACCGGGGAGCTGTTTTTT
>TRBJ1-5|TRBD1|.|TRBV7-9
CAVSKQGAYQPQHF
TGTGCCGTGAGCAAACAGGGGGCTTATCAGCCCCAGCATTTT
>TRBJ1-2|.|.|TRBV20-1
CSAKAGSDLYGYTF
TGCAGTGCTAAGGCAGGGAGCGACCTCTATGGCTACACCTTC
>TRBJ1-1|TRBD1|.|TRBV29-1
CSVGGGQLMNTEAFF
TGCAGCGTTGGGGGGGGACAGCTTATGAACACTGAAGCTTTCTTT
>TRBJ1-5|TRBD1|.|TRBV4-1
CASSAVQGQPQHF
TGCGCCAGCAGCGCCGTACAGGGGCAGCCCCAGCATTTT
>TRBJ2-2|.|.|TRBV20-1
CSAWGRNTGELFF
TGCAGTGCTTGGGGCAGGAACACCGGGGAGCTGTTTTTT
>TRBJ2-4|.|few|TRBV7-2
CASSLAVGGGQYF
TGTGCCAGCAGCTTAGCCGTTGGCGGAGGTCAGTACTTC
>TRBJ1-3|.|.|TRBV11-2
CASSYWTAKFLASGNTIYF
TGTGCCAGCAGCTATTGGACAGCAAAATTCCTAGCTTCTGGAAACACCATATATTTT
>TRBJ1-4|.|.|TRBV6-6
CASSDTRQQRGEKLFF
TGTGCCAGCAGTGATACACGACAGCAGCGGGGAGAAAAACTGTTTTTT
>TRBJ2-3|.|few|TRBV5-4
CASTHTGDTQYF
TGTGCCAGCACCCACACGGGGGATACGCAGTATTTT